The sequence of this T cell receptor (beta chain) was determined in a study of glioma-infiltrating T cells. There are 18 residues in the CDR3. V was shortened by 0 bases and J by 1 base, with 18 bases between the two germline ends. CDR1 MNHGY and CDR2 SVAAGI come from the germline V gene. The iRepertoire nested amplicon-rescue multiplex PCR amplified TCR alpha and beta CDR3s from RNA. TCRdb used MiXCR to reprocess the multiplex PCR reads, holding one entry per CDR3 protein. The sample yields about 190,000 distinct CDR3 sequences, about 32% seen once. The sequence derives from a human donor with low-grade glioma or glioblastoma, undergoing nonglioma brain surgery, or in good health (not recorded which). Sequenced input: glioma tissue, nonneoplastic brain tissue, or PBMCs (not recorded which). This rearrangement joins TRBV6-9 to TRBJ1-1; possible D gene TRBD1, 5 bases. CDR3 nucleotides: TGTGCCAGCAGTTATTCCCTTTTCAGGGCTACGAGGAACACTGAAGCTTTCTTT. This encodes CASSYSLFRATRNTEAFF.